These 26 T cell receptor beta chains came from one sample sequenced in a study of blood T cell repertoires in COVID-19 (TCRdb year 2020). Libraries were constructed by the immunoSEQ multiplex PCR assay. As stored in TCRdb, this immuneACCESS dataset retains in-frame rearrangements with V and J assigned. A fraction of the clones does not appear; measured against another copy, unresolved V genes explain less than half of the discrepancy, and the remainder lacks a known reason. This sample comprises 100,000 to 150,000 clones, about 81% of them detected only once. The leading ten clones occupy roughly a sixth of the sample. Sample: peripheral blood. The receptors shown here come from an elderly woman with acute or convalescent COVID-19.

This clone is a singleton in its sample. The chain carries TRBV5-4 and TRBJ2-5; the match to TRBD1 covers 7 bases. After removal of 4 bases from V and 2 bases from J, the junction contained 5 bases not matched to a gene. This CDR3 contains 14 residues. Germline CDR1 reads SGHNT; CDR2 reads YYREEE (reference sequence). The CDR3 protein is CASSTGTAQETQYF. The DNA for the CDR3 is TGTGCCAGCAGCACCGGGACAGCACAAGAGACCCAGTACTTC. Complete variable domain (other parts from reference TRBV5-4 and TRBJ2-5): ETGVTQSPTHLIKTRGQQVTLRCSSQSGHNTVSWYQQALGQGPQFIFQYYREEENGRGNFPPRFSGLQFPNYSSELNVNALELDDSALYLCASSTGTAQETQYFGPGTRLLVL.

CDR3: CASSPARGQGAPAFF. In nucleotides, the CDR3 is TGTGCCAGTAGTCCGGCGAGGGGACAGGGGGCACCAGCTTTCTTT. The V and J genes are TRBV19 and TRBJ1-1; 12 bases map to TRBD1. Germline-derived CDR1 and CDR2 are LNHDA and SQIVND (reference sequence). J lost 10 bases, V lost 5 bases, and 11 bases had no gene match. The CDR3 contains 15 residues.

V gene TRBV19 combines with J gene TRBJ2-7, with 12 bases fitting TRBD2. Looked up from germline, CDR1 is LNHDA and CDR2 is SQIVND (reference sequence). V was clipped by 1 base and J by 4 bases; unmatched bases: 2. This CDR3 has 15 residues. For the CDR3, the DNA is TGTGCCAGTAGTATAGCGACTAGCGGGAGTTACGAGCAGTACTTC. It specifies CASSIATSGSYEQYF. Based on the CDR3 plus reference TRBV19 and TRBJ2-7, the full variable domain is DGGITQSPKYLFRKEGQNVTLSCEQNLNHDAMYWYRQDPGQGLRLIYYSQIVNDFQKGDIAEGYSVSREKKESFPLTVTSAQKNPTAFYLCASSIATSGSYEQYFGPGTRLTVT.

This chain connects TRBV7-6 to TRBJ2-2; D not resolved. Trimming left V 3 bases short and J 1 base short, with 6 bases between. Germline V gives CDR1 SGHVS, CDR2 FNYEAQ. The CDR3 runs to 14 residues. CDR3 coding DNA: TGTGCCAGCAGCTTTCAGTGGAACACCGGGGAGCTGTTTTTT. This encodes CASSFQWNTGELFF.

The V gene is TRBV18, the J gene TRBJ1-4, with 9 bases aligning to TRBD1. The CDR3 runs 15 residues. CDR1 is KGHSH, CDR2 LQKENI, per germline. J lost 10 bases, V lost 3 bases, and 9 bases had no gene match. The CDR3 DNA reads TGTGCCAGCTCACCGGGCGAGACAGGGGGAGCAAAACTGTTTTTT. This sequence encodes CASSPGETGGAKLFF.

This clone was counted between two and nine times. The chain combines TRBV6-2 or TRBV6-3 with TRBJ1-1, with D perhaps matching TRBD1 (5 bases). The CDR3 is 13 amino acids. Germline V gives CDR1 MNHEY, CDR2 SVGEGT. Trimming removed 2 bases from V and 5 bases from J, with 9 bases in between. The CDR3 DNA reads TGTGCCAGCAGTTACCCTCGACAGACTGAAGCTTTCTTT. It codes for CASSYPRQTEAFF.

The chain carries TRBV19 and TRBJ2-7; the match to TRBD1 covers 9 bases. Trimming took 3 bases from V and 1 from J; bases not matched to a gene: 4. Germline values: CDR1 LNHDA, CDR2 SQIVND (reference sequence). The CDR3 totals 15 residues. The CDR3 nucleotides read TGTGCCAGTAGTATTGGGACAGGGCCTTCCTACGAGCAGTACTTC. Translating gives CASSIGTGPSYEQYF.

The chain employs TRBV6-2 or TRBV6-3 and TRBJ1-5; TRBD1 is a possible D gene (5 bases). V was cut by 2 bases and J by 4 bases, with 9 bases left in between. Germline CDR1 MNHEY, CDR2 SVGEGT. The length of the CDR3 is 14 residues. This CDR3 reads CASSYHDSNQPQHF. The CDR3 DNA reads TGTGCCAGCAGTTACCACGACAGTAATCAGCCCCAGCATTTT.

The CDR3 region is CASSQGDYRENYGYTF. The DNA of the CDR3 is TGTGCCAGCAGCCAAGGAGACTACAGGGAAAACTATGGCTACACCTTC. V usage is TRBV3-1 (or the pseudogene TRBV3-2) and J usage is TRBJ1-2, with a tentative D call TRBD1 (6 bases). This CDR3 comprises 16 residues. The ends were cut back, 1 base at V and 2 bases at J, with 14 bases in the middle. The germline V gene has CDR1 LGHDT and CDR2 YNNKEL (reference sequence).

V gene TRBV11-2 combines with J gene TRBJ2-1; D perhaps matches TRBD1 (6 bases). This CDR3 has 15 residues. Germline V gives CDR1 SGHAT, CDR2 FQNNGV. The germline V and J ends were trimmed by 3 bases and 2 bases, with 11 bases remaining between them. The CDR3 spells CASSFDRRPYNEQFF. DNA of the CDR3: TGTGCCAGCAGCTTCGACAGGAGGCCCTACAATGAGCAGTTCTTC.

The CDR3 sequence is CASSRGGGSTEAFF. The DNA of the CDR3 is TGCGCCAGCAGCCGCGGCGGGGGGAGTACTGAAGCTTTCTTT. The chain carries TRBV4-1 and TRBJ1-1, with D possibly matching TRBD1 (5 bases). CDR1 and CDR2 (germline): MGHRA, YSYEKL. This CDR3 is 14 amino acids long. V was trimmed by 4 bases and J by 5 bases, leaving 14 bases between them.

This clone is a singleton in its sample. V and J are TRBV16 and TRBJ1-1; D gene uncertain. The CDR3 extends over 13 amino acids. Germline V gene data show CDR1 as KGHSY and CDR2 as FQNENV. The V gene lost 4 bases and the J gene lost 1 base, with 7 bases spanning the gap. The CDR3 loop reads CASSPTANTEAFF. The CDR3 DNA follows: TGTGCCAGCAGCCCAACAGCGAACACTGAAGCTTTCTTT. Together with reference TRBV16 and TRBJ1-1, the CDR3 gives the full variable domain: GEEVAQTPKHLVRGEGQKAKLYCAPIKGHSYVFWYQQVLKNEFKFLISFQNENVFDETGMPKERFSAKCLPNSPCSLEIQATKLEDSAVYFCASSPTANTEAFFGQGTRLTVV.

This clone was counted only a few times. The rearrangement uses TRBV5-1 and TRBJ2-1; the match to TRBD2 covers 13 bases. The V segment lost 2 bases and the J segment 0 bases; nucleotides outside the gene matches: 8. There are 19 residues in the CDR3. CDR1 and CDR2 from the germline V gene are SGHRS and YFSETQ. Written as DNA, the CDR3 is TGCGCCAGCAGCTTCGGACTAGCGGGGGACCTGAGCTCCTACAATGAGCAGTTCTTC. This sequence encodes CASSFGLAGDLSSYNEQFF.

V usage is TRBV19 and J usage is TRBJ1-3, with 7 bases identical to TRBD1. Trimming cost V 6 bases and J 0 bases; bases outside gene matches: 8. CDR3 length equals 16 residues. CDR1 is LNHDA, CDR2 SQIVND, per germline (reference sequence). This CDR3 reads CASSPTGVSSGNTIYF. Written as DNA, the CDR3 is TGTGCCAGTAGCCCAACAGGGGTCAGCTCTGGAAACACCATATATTTT.

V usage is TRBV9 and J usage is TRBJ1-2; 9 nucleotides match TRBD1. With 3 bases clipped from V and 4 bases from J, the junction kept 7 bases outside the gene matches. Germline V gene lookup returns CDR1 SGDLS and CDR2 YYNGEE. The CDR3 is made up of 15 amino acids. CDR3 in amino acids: CASSESTGGTYGYTF. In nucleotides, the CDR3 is TGTGCCAGCAGCGAATCAACAGGGGGCACCTATGGCTACACCTTC.

The CDR3 protein is CASSLEGRGRHEQYF. Here the CDR3 DNA reads TGCGCCAGCAGCTTGGAGGGCAGGGGGCGCCACGAGCAGTACTTC. V and J are TRBV5-1 and TRBJ2-7; 8 bases match TRBD1. V dropped 0 bases and J dropped 5; count of bases not matched to a gene: 7. Germline V lookup: CDR1 SGHRS, CDR2 YFSETQ. The CDR3 consists of 15 residues.

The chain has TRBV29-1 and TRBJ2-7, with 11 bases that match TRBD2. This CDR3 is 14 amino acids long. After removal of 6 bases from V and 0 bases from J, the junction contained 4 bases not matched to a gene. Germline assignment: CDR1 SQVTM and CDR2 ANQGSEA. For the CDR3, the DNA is TGCAGCGTCGGAACTAGCGGGGGCTCCTACGAGCAGTACTTC. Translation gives CSVGTSGGSYEQYF.

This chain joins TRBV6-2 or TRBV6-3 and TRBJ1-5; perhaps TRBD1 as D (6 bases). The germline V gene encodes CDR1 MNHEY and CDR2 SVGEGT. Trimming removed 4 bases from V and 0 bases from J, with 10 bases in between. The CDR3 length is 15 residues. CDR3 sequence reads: CASSLQGNSNQPQHF. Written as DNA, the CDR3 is TGTGCCAGCAGTTTACAGGGAAATAGCAATCAGCCCCAGCATTTT.

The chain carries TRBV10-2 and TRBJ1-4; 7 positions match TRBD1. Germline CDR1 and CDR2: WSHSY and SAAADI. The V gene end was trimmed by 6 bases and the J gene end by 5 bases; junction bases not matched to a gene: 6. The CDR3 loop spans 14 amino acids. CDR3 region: CASRGTVGNEKLFF. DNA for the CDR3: TGCGCCAGCAGGGGGACAGTCGGAAATGAAAAACTGTTTTTT.

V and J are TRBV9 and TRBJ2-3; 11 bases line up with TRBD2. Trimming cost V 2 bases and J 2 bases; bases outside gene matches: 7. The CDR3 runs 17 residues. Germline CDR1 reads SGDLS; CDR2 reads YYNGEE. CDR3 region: CASSVRGTSGSTDTQYF. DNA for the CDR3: TGTGCCAGCAGCGTCCGTGGGACTAGCGGTTCCACAGATACGCAGTATTTT. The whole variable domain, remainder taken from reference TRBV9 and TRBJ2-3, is DSGVTQTPKHLITATGQRVTLRCSPRSGDLSVYWYQQSLDQGLQFLIQYYNGEERAKGNILERFSAQQFPDLHSELNLSSLELGDSALYFCASSVRGTSGSTDTQYFGPGTRLTVL.

The CDR3 DNA reads as TGTGCCAGCAGCTTGGTGGACAGGGCGCAGTATTTT. This translates into CASSLVDRAQYF. This chain links TRBV5-4 with TRBJ2-3, with 8 bases matching TRBD1. The germline V gene has CDR1 SGHNT and CDR2 YYREEE (reference sequence). This CDR3 is 12 amino acids long. Trimming removed 0 bases from V and 10 bases from J; junction bases left unmatched: 1.

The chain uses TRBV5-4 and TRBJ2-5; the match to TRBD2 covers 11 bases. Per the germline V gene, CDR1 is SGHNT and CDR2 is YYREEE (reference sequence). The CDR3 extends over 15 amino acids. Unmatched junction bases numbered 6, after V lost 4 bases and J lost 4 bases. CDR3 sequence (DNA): TGTGCCAGCAGCCCTAGCGGGGGGATGGGAGAGACCCAGTACTTC. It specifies CASSPSGGMGETQYF.

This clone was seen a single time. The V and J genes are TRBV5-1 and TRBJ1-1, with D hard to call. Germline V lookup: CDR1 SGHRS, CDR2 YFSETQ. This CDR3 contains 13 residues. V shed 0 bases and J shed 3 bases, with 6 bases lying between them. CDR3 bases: TGCGCCAGCAGCTTGGTAGTGGACACTGAAGCTTTCTTT. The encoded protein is CASSLVVDTEAFF.

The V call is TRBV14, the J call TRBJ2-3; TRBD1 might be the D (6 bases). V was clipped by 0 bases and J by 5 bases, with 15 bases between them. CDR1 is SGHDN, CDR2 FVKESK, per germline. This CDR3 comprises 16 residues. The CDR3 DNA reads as TGTGCCAGCAGCCAAGATACCACAGGGTTGGGAGATACGCAGTATTTT. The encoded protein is CASSQDTTGLGDTQYF.

CDR3 nucleotides: TGTGCCAGCAACCTAGCAGGCACAGATACGCAGTATTTT. Residues: CASNLAGTDTQYF. The chain has TRBV2 and TRBJ2-3; possible D gene TRBD2, 5 bases. This CDR3 region has 13 residues. V lost 7 bases and J lost 1, with 9 bases in between. The V gene's germline CDR1 is SNHLY and CDR2 FYNNEI. The variable domain in full, completed from reference TRBV2 and TRBJ2-3, reads EPEVTQTPSHQVTQMGQEVILRCVPISNHLYFYWYRQILGQKVEFLVSFYNNEISEKSEIFDDQFSVERPDGSNFTLKIRSTKLEDSAMYFCASNLAGTDTQYFGPGTRLTVL.

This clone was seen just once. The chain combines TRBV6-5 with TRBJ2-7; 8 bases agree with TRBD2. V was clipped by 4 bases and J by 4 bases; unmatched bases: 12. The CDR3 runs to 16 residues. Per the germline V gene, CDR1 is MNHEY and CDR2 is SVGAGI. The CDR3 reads CASSLPKSGSGYEQYF. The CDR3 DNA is TGTGCCAGCAGTTTACCTAAGAGCGGGAGCGGTTACGAGCAGTACTTC.